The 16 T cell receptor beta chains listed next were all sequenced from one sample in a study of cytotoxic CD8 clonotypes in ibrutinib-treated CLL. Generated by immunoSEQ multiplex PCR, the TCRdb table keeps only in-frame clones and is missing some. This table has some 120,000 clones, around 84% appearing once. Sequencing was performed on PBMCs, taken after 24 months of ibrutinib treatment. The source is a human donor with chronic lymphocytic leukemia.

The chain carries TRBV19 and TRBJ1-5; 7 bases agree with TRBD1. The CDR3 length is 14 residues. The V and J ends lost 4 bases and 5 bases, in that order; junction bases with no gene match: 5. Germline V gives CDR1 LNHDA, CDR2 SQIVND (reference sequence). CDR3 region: CASSNTGTDQPQHF. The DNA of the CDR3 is TGTGCCAGTAGTAACACCGGGACAGATCAGCCCCAGCATTTT.

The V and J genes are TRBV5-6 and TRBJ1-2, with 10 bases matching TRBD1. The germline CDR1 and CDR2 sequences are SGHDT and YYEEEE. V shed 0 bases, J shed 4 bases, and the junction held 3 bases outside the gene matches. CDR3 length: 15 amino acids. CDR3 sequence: CASSLGDRGIYGYTF. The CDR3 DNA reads TGTGCCAGCAGCTTGGGGGACAGGGGAATCTATGGCTACACCTTC.

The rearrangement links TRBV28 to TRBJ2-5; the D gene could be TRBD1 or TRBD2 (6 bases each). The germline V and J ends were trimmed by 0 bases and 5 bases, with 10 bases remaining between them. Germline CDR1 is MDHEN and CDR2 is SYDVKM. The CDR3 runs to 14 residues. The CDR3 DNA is TGTGCCAGCAGTTTATGGGGGGGCCGGGAGACCCAGTACTTC. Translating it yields CASSLWGGRETQYF.

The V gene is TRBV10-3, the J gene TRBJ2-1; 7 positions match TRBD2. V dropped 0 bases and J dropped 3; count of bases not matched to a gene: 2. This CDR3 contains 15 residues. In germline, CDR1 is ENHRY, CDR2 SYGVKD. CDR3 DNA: TGTGCCATCAGTGAGTCGGGGGGGGTCTACAATGAGCAGTTCTTC. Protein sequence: CAISESGGVYNEQFF.

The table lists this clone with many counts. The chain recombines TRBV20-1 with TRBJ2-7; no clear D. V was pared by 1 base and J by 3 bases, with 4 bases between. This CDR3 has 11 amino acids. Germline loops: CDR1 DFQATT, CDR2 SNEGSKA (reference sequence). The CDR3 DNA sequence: TGCAGTGCTAGAGTGGACTACGAGCAGTACTTC. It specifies CSARVDYEQYF.

The CDR3 nucleotides are TGTGCCAGCAGCCACCCCCCGGGAGCCGGGCCAGATACGCAGTATTTT. It yields the protein CASSHPPGAGPDTQYF. V gene TRBV7-9 combines with J gene TRBJ2-3; D is perhaps TRBD2 (6 bases). The germline V and J ends were trimmed by 5 bases and 4 bases, with 19 bases remaining between them. Germline V gives CDR1 SEHNR, CDR2 FQNEAQ (reference sequence). This CDR3 is 16 amino acids long.

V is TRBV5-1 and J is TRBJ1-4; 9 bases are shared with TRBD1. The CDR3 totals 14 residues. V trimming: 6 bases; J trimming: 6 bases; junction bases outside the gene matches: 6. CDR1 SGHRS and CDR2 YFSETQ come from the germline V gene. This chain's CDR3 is CASTLTGGDEKLFF. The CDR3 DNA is TGCGCCAGCACTCTGACAGGGGGGGATGAAAAACTGTTTTTT.

CDR3 DNA: TGTGCCAGCAGTTTAGTGGAGTCACGGGGTGGCTACACCTTC. Its protein is CASSLVESRGGYTF. This rearrangement joins TRBV27 to TRBJ1-2; D unclear. Trimming left V 2 bases short and J 7 bases short, with 14 bases between. The CDR3 runs to 14 residues. Germline values: CDR1 MNHEY, CDR2 SMNVEV (reference sequence).

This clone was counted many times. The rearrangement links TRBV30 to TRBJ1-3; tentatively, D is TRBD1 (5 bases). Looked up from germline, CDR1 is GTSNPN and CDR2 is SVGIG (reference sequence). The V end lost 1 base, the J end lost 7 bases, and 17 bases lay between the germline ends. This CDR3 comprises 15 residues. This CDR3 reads CAWSADSFGGNTIYF. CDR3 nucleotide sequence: TGTGCCTGGAGTGCAGACAGTTTTGGAGGGAACACCATATATTTT.

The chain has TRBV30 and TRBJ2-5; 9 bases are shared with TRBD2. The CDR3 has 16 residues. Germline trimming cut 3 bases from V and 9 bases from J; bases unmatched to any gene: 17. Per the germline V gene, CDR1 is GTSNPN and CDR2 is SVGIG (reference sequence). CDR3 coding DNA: TGTGCCTGGAGCCCCGGGTCCCTGGGACTAGCCCAGGCCCAGTACTTC. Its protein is CAWSPGSLGLAQAQYF.

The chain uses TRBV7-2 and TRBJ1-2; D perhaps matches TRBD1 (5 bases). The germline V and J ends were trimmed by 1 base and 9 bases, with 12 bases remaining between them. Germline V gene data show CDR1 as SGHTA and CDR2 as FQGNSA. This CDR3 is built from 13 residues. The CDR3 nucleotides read TGTGCCAGCAGCTTAGGTGCAGGGTTCAGCTACACCTTC. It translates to CASSLGAGFSYTF.

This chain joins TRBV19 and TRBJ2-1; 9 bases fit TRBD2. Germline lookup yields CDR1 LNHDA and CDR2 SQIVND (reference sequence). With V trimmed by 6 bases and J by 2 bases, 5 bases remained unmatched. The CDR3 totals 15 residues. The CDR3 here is CASSKGLAPYNEQFF. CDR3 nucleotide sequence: TGTGCCAGTAGCAAGGGACTAGCACCCTACAATGAGCAGTTCTTC.

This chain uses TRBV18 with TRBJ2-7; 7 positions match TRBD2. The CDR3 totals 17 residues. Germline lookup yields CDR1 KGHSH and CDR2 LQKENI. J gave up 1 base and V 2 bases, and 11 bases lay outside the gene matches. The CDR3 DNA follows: TGTGCCAGCTCACCAAGGGAGGGGTCCCCCCGGTCCTACGAGCAGTACTTC. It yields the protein CASSPREGSPRSYEQYF. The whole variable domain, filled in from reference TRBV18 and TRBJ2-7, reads NAGVMQNPRHLVRRRGQEARLRCSPMKGHSHVYWYRQLPEEGLKFMVYLQKENIIDESGMPKERFSAEFPKEGPSILRIQQVVRGDSAAYFCASSPREGSPRSYEQYFGPGTRLTVT.

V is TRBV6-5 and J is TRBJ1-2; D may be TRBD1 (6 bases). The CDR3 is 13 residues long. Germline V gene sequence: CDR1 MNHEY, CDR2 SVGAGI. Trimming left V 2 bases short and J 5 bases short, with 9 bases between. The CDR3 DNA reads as TGTGCCAGCAGTTACCGGACAGAGTATGGCTACACCTTC. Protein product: CASSYRTEYGYTF.

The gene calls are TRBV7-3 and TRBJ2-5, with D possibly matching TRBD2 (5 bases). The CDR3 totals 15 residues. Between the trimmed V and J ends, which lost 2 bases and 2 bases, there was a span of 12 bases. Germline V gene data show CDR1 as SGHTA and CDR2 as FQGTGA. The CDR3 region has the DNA TGTGCCAGCAGCTTAGCGGGTGGATCGCAAGAGACCCAGTACTTC. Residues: CASSLAGGSQETQYF.

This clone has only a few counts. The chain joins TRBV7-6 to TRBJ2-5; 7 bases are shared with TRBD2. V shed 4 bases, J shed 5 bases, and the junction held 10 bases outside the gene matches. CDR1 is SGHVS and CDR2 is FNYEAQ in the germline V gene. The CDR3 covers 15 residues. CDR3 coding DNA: TGTGCCAGCAGCTCGGGACTACCAAAGTCGGAGACCCAGTACTTC. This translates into CASSSGLPKSETQYF.